This is a list of T cell receptor beta chains from one sample in a study of beta chain features in type 1 diabetes. The assay was immunoSEQ multiplex PCR, and TCRdb's table has in-frame clones only and misses some. The table shows about 620,000 clones, with roughly a sixth occurring only once. Sequenced input: naive CD4+ T cells from blood. All receptors come from a man aged 18 to 35 in good health. The CDR3 runs from the conserved cysteine through the conserved F or W. Each record gives: V gene, clone size, J gene, D gene, CDR3 DNA, CDR3 protein. D genes are given only for firm matches. For some rows the clone size is stated as once, few or many, or as a class when expanded; others skip it.

TRBV7-2	many	TRBJ2-2	-	TGTGCCAGCAGTCCGAGACCGGTTAGCGGGGAGCTGTTTTTT	CASSPRPVSGELFF
TRBV6-6	-	TRBJ2-5	TRBD1	TGTGCCAGCATGGGACAGGGGTCGATTGGCCAAGAGACCCAGTACTTC	CASMGQGSIGQETQYF
TRBV7-7	-	TRBJ1-1	-	TGTGCTAGCAGCGCCTACAGGGTGGGGACTGAAGCTTTCTTT	CASSAYRVGTEAFF
TRBV6-6	few	TRBJ1-5	TRBD1	TGTGCCAGCACAGGGGGAGGGGGTAATGGCAATCAGCCCCAGCATTTT	CASTGGGGNGNQPQHF
TRBV15	-	TRBJ2-7	-	TGTGCCACCAGCCCCGGGGTGGATTTATCCTACGAGCAGTACTTC	CATSPGVDLSYEQYF
TRBV12-2	-	TRBJ2-3	-	TGTGCAAGTCGCTTAGTGGTACCCCCCTCCGCAGATACGCAGTATTTT	CASRLVVPPSADTQYF
TRBV7-2	-	TRBJ2-7	TRBD1	TGTGCCAGCAGCTTCTCCTCGGACAGGTTTCTCTACGAGCAGTACTTC	CASSFSSDRFLYEQYF
TRBV7-9	once	TRBJ1-3	-	TGTGCCAGCAGCTTGACAGTCTCTGGAAACACCATATATTTT	CASSLTVSGNTIYF
TRBV6-5	-	TRBJ2-3	-	TGTGCCAGCAGTCACCCGAGCACAGATACGCAGTATTTT	CASSHPSTDTQYF
TRBV2	-	TRBJ1-5	-	TGTGCCAGCAGTGGGGCTAGTGGTCAGCCCCAGCATTTT	CASSGASGQPQHF
TRBV6-5	-	TRBJ1-4	-	TGTGCCAGCAGTTACGCGCAGGGTCCGTACAAACTGTTTTTT	CASSYAQGPYKLFF
TRBV15	-	TRBJ2-2	-	TGTGCCACCAGCAGAGTGGGTTACACCGGGGAGCTGTTTTTT	CATSRVGYTGELFF
TRBV15	-	TRBJ1-1	-	TGTGCCACCAGCAGAGCTGCAGGGTACACTGAAGCTTTCTTT	CATSRAAGYTEAFF
TRBV19	-	TRBJ1-4	-	TGTGCCAGTAGACAAGAAGACAGGCGAGAAAAACTGTTTTTT	CASRQEDRREKLFF
TRBV30	-	TRBJ1-5	-	TGTGCCTGGAGTGTGTCGACAGAGAATCAGCCCCAGCATTTT	CAWSVSTENQPQHF
TRBV9	-	TRBJ1-3	TRBD1	TGTGCCAGCAGGGGGGACAGCTCTGGAAACACCATATATTTT	CASRGDSSGNTIYF
TRBV27	-	TRBJ2-5	-	TGTGCCAGCAGTTTAGACAGACAAGAGACCCAGTACTTC	CASSLDRQETQYF
TRBV4-3	-	TRBJ2-6	-	TGCGCCAGCAGCCAAACAAGTGGGGCCAACGTCCTGACTTTC	CASSQTSGANVLTF
TRBV4-3	-	TRBJ2-1	-	TGCGCCAGCAGCCAAGATGAGGGCAGTTACAATGAGCAGTTCTTC	CASSQDEGSYNEQFF
TRBV29-1	few	TRBJ1-2	-	TGCAGCGTTGAAGATCGGACTAAGGAGGGTGACTATGGCTACACCTTC	CSVEDRTKEGDYGYTF
TRBV6-1	-	TRBJ1-1	TRBD1	TGTGCCAGCAGTGTACGGTCGGACAGGGGGAACACTGAAGCTTTCTTT	CASSVRSDRGNTEAFF
TRBV19	few	TRBJ1-1	-	TGTGCCAGTAGTAAAATCGGTCGGGGCAGGGATGAAGCTTTCTTT	CASSKIGRGRDEAFF
TRBV5-6	few	TRBJ2-5	-	TGTGCCAGCAGCCGAGACAGACAAGAGACCCAGTACTTC	CASSRDRQETQYF
TRBV5-4	few	TRBJ2-7	TRBD1	TGTGCCAGCAGCCCCAGACAGGGGGGCTACGAGCAGTACTTC	CASSPRQGGYEQYF
TRBV6-5	-	TRBJ1-2	-	TGTGCCAGCAGATCTCGGAGCGGAGAAGGCTACACCTTC	CASRSRSGEGYTF
TRBV28	once	TRBJ2-7	TRBD2	TGTGCCAGGTTGGAAGGCGGGGGATCCTACGAGCAGTACTTC	CARLEGGGSYEQYF
TRBV28	-	TRBJ2-7	TRBD1	TGTGCCAGCAGCACCGGGACAGGGGCGATGAAGCAGTACTTC	CASSTGTGAMKQYF
TRBV5-1	few	TRBJ2-7	-	TGCGCCAGCAGCAACACCTACGAGCAGTACTTC	CASSNTYEQYF
TRBV4-3	-	TRBJ1-1	-	TGCGCCAGCAGCCAAGATCGGGGCCGGGGTGCTGAAGCTTTCTTT	CASSQDRGRGAEAFF
TRBV30	-	TRBJ1-5	-	TGTGCCTGGAGTGTTCGGACACCGTATAGCAATCAGCCCCAGCATTTT	CAWSVRTPYSNQPQHF
TRBV9	-	TRBJ2-3	TRBD2	TGTGCCAGCAGCGAGGGACTAGCGGGCTACGGCACGCAGTATTTT	CASSEGLAGYGTQYF
TRBV5-1	few	TRBJ1-2	-	TGCGCCAGCAGCTTGCTCCAGGGTGGGAATGGCTACACCTTC	CASSLLQGGNGYTF
TRBV9	few	TRBJ2-7	-	TGTGCCAGCAGCCAACGGCACGAGCAGTACTTC	CASSQRHEQYF
TRBV28	few	TRBJ1-2	-	TGTGCCAGCAGTTTCCCGCAGATTTCCAACTATGGCTACACCTTC	CASSFPQISNYGYTF
TRBV7-2	few	TRBJ2-1	TRBD2	TGTGCCAGCAGCTTCTCCGGGACTAGCGGAGGTCTCGAGCAGTTCTTC	CASSFSGTSGGLEQFF
TRBV9	-	TRBJ2-7	-	TGTGCCAGCAGCGTAGGGGGGAGCACTTACGAGCAGTACTTC	CASSVGGSTYEQYF
TRBV7-2	-	TRBJ1-2	-	TGTGCCAGCAGCTTTTCAGAACCAGGGTATGGCTACACCTTC	CASSFSEPGYGYTF
TRBV6-6	few	TRBJ2-2	-	TGTGCCAGCAGTTACTCGTCGGGTAGAACCGGGGAGCTGTTTTTT	CASSYSSGRTGELFF
TRBV4-1	-	TRBJ2-1	-	TGCGCCAGCAGCCTGGCCGGGAGCTCCTACAATGAGCAGTTCTTC	CASSLAGSSYNEQFF
TRBV19	once	TRBJ2-7	-	TGTGCCAGTAGTATAGTGGGGCAGATTAAGACCTACGAGCAGTACTTC	CASSIVGQIKTYEQYF
TRBV7-2	-	TRBJ2-7	-	TGTGCCAGCAGCTCGACGTACGAGCAGTACTTC	CASSSTYEQYF
TRBV27	-	TRBJ2-5	TRBD1	TGTGCCAGCAGTTTAAGGGGGCGAGAGACCCAGTACTTC	CASSLRGRETQYF
TRBV5-1	-	TRBJ1-5	-	TGCGCCAGCAGCTATACAACAGGGTTCAATCAGCCCCAGCATTTT	CASSYTTGFNQPQHF
TRBV11-2	few	TRBJ1-2	-	TGTGCCAGCAGCTTAGACAGGGCTTCTAACTATGGCTACACCTTC	CASSLDRASNYGYTF
TRBV21-1	-	TRBJ2-1	-	TGTGCCAGCAGCAAAGGGCAGGGGGGTAACAATGAGCAGTTCTTC	CASSKGQGGNNEQFF
TRBV27	-	TRBJ2-1	-	TGTGCCAGCAGTTTATCCCCCCTTAGCTCCTACAATGAGCAGTTCTTC	CASSLSPLSSYNEQFF
TRBV30	-	TRBJ2-7	TRBD1	TGTGCCTGGAGTGTAACTGCCGGGACAGCCTACTACGAGCAGTACTTC	CAWSVTAGTAYYEQYF
TRBV7-2	-	TRBJ2-7	TRBD2	TGTGCCAGCAGCTCCACTAGCGGGAGGTCATACGAGCAGTACTTC	CASSSTSGRSYEQYF
TRBV10-3	-	TRBJ2-7	TRBD1	TGTGCCATCAGTATGGACAGGGGGTTCCCAAGCGGCGAGCAGTACTTC	CAISMDRGFPSGEQYF
TRBV6-6	-	TRBJ2-7	-	TGTGCCAGCGGGGGGACAGACTCCTACGAGCAGTACTTC	CASGGTDSYEQYF
TRBV30	-	TRBJ2-3	-	TGTGCCTGGAGTGGATACGGGGAGAAAGATACGCAGTATTTT	CAWSGYGEKDTQYF
TRBV9	-	TRBJ2-4	TRBD1	TGTGCCAGCAGTAGACAGGGGGGAGCCAAAAACATTCAGTACTTC	CASSRQGGAKNIQYF
TRBV4-1	-	TRBJ1-6	TRBD1	TGCGCCAGCAGCCAAGATCCCACAGGGGGGCCCCTCCACTTT	CASSQDPTGGPLHF
TRBV18	few	TRBJ2-6	-	TGTGCCAGCTCGGGGGTCGTTTCCTCTGGGGCCAACGTCCTGACTTTC	CASSGVVSSGANVLTF
TRBV2	-	TRBJ1-5	-	TGTGCCAGCAGTTTGGAAAACGGTTACAATCAGCCCCAGCATTTT	CASSLENGYNQPQHF